These 32 T cell receptor beta chains were all obtained from the same sample, sequenced in a study of T-cell reconstitution after alpha-beta-depleted transplantation in children. Unique molecular identifiers were incorporated when the TCRbeta library was constructed. TCRdb reprocessed the PCR reads with MiXCR, giving one entry per CDR3 protein. Counted here are some 300,000 distinct CDR3 sequences, around 10% occurring once; the ten biggest clones make up 7.5%. The starting material was PBMCs, obtained before TCRalphabeta/CD19-depleted stem cell transplant. The source is a boy younger than two with acute myeloid leukemia, due to receive a stem cell transplant.

Many counts were recorded for this clonotype. The chain links TRBV20-1 to TRBJ1-1; 10 bases are a match to TRBD1. The CDR3 is 13 amino acids. V gave up 1 base and J gave up 4 bases; unmatched junction bases: 0. CDR1 DFQATT and CDR2 SNEGSKA come from the germline V gene (reference sequence). The CDR3 reads CSARGQGATEAFF. Written as DNA, the CDR3 is TGCAGTGCTAGAGGACAGGGGGCCACTGAAGCTTTCTTT.

This clonotype was found many times. J is TRBJ1-1 and V is TRBV5-1; D gene unclear. The ends were cut back, 2 bases at V and 4 bases at J, with 3 bases in the middle. This CDR3 region has 11 residues. The germline CDR1 and CDR2 sequences are SGHRS and YFSETQ. The CDR3: CASSLATEAFF. The CDR3, as DNA: TGCGCCAGCAGCTTAGCCACTGAAGCTTTCTTT. Variable domain in full (rest from reference TRBV5-1 and TRBJ1-1): KAGVTQTPRYLIKTRGQQVTLSCSPISGHRSVSWYQQTPGQGLQFLFEYFSETQRNKGNFPGRFSGRQFSNSRSEMNVSTLELGDSALYLCASSLATEAFFGQGTRLTVV.

This clonotype was counted only a few times. This chain uses TRBV6-5 with TRBJ1-5; 9 nucleotides align to TRBD1. CDR3 size: 15 residues. The V gene's germline CDR1 is MNHEY and CDR2 SVGAGI. After removal of 2 bases from V and 7 bases from J, the junction contained 6 bases not matched to a gene. The CDR3 bases are TGTGCCAGCAGTTACCGGGACAGGGATCGGCAGCCCCAGCATTTT. The encoded protein is CASSYRDRDRQPQHF.

The rearrangement links TRBV19 to TRBJ1-1; tentative D call: TRBD1 (5 bases). In germline, CDR1 is LNHDA, CDR2 SQIVND (reference sequence). There are 15 residues in the CDR3. The V end lost 3 bases, the J end lost 4 bases, and 15 bases lay between the germline ends. This CDR3 reads CASSMAWGGGTEAFF. The CDR3 DNA is TGTGCCAGTAGTATGGCTTGGGGGGGAGGCACTGAAGCTTTCTTT.

In its sample, this clonotype was seen many times. The V gene is TRBV11-2, the J gene TRBJ2-7; D remains unclear. CDR1 SGHAT and CDR2 FQNNGV come from the germline V gene. The germline V and J ends were trimmed by 4 bases and 3 bases, with 7 bases remaining between them. The CDR3 consists of 12 residues. CDR3 in amino acids: CASSSRYYEQYF. CDR3 DNA: TGTGCCAGCAGCTCGAGGTACTACGAGCAGTACTTC.

This clonotype was picked up many times. This CDR3 is CASSPASGAFGQYF. In DNA form, the CDR3 reads TGTGCCAGCAGCCCGGCTAGCGGCGCGTTCGGGCAGTACTTC. The chain uses TRBV5-6 and TRBJ2-7; the match to TRBD2 covers 7 bases. CDR1 and CDR2 (germline): SGHDT, YYEEEE. The CDR3 consists of 14 residues. The V gene end was trimmed by 4 bases and the J gene end by 9 bases; junction bases not matched to a gene: 13.

J is TRBJ2-3 and V is TRBV13, with TRBD2 matching 14 bases. CDR1 and CDR2 from the germline V gene are PRHDT and FYEKMQ (reference sequence). There are 18 residues in the CDR3. J gave up 1 base and V 9 bases, and 12 bases lay outside the gene matches. CDR3 residues: CARSRTSGGHPGTDTQYF. DNA of the CDR3: TGTGCCAGGAGCCGGACTAGCGGGGGGCATCCGGGCACAGATACGCAGTATTTT.

This clonotype came up many times. The genes are TRBV20-1 and TRBJ1-6; D is unclear. The CDR3 is made up of 16 amino acids. Trimming took 0 bases from V and 0 from J, leaving 9 bases between them. The germline gives CDR1 DFQATT, CDR2 SNEGSKA (reference sequence). In nucleotides, the CDR3 is TGCAGTGCTAGAGATGGCCGAAGCTCCTATAATTCACCCCTCCACTTT. Its translation: CSARDGRSSYNSPLHF.

There are many counts of this clonotype. An end of the junction does not agree with germline; a read error may underlie this. The chain combines TRBV7-2 with TRBJ2-1; 10 bases fit TRBD1. From germline, CDR1 is SGHTA and CDR2 FQGNSA. This CDR3 has 15 amino acids. The CDR3 region has the DNA TGTGCCAGCAGCTTACGGGGACAGGGGAGGGATGAGCATTTCTTC. Encoded protein: CASSLRGQGRDEHFF.

Many counts were recorded for this clonotype. J is TRBJ2-1 and V is TRBV20-1; 9 positions match TRBD2. Per germline, CDR1 DFQATT and CDR2 SNEGSKA (reference sequence). The CDR3 runs 17 residues. V gave up 1 base and J gave up 0 bases; unmatched junction bases: 7. CDR3 coding DNA: TGCAGTGCTAGAGGTTCTAGCGGGACGAGCTCCTACAATGAGCAGTTCTTC. It codes for CSARGSSGTSSYNEQFF.

In regard to this clonotype: With a much larger clone just one base away, this may be a read error. The missing conserved phenylalanine or tryptophan at the end of this CDR3 makes a read error likely. CDR3 sequence reads: CASSFGGNIQYV. The DNA of the CDR3 is TGTGCCAGCAGCTTCGGGGGAAACATTCAGTACGTC. The chain uses TRBV5-5 and TRBJ2-4; D is possibly TRBD2 (6 bases). CDR1 SGHKS and CDR2 YYEKEE come from the germline V gene (reference sequence). This CDR3 has 12 amino acids. Deletions cut 2 bases from V and 6 bases from J, with 6 bases between.

In its sample, this clonotype was seen a few times. The V call is TRBV16, the J call TRBJ2-7; no clear D. V shed 5 bases and J shed 4 bases, with 15 bases lying between them. The CDR3 spans 14 residues. Per the germline V gene, CDR1 is KGHSY and CDR2 is FQNENV. In DNA, the CDR3 is TGTGCCAGCAGCGATGGCAGGTTCCGATACGAGCAGTACTTC. This translates into CASSDGRFRYEQYF.

The sample holds many counts of this clonotype. The chain carries TRBV20-1 and TRBJ2-5; D possibly corresponds to TRBD1 (6 bases). This CDR3 is built from 14 residues. In germline, CDR1 is DFQATT, CDR2 SNEGSKA (reference sequence). Trimming took 0 bases from V and 1 from J, leaving 9 bases between them. The CDR3 bases are TGCAGTGCTAGAGATTGGACAGCCCAAGAGACCCAGTACTTC. It specifies CSARDWTAQETQYF.

This clonotype came up a few times. The V gene is TRBV7-9, the J gene TRBJ2-3; TRBD2 agrees at 11 bases. Germline assignment: CDR1 SEHNR and CDR2 FQNEAQ (reference sequence). The trim removed 3 bases at V and 4 bases at J, leaving 9 bases unmatched. CDR3 length equals 17 residues. The CDR3 spells CASSLVSIAGGPDTQYF. The CDR3 DNA is TGTGCCAGCAGCTTGGTATCCATAGCGGGAGGGCCAGATACGCAGTATTTT.

This clonotype occurred many times. The chain combines TRBV7-6 with TRBJ2-4, with no clear D. The CDR3 is 12 residues long. The V end was cut by 4 bases, the J end by 9 bases, with 10 bases between. The germline gives CDR1 SGHVS, CDR2 FNYEAQ. For the CDR3, the DNA is TGTGCCAGCAGCTCCCCGTTAGGCATTCAGTACTTC. This gives the protein CASSSPLGIQYF.

Concerning this clonotype itself: A much more abundant neighbour one base away suggests this may be a read error. The rearrangement uses TRBV4-2 and TRBJ2-5, with TRBD1 matching over 9 bases. The CDR3 spans 16 residues. CDR1 is LGHNA, CDR2 YNFKEQ, per germline. As DNA, the CDR3 is TGTGCCAGCAGCCAAGATTGGGACAGGGCCGGGGAGACCCAGAACTTC. Encoded protein: CASSQDWDRAGETQNF.

This clonotype was detected many times. The V gene is TRBV5-1, the J gene TRBJ2-5, with 13 bases identical to TRBD2. The CDR3 contains 15 residues. With V trimmed by 2 bases and J by 5 bases, 3 bases remained unmatched. Germline CDR1 reads SGHRS; CDR2 reads YFSETQ. The CDR3 loop is CASSFPTSGGETQYF. The CDR3 region has the DNA TGCGCCAGCAGCTTCCCGACTAGCGGGGGGGAGACCCAGTACTTC.

This clonotype was picked up many times. This chain joins TRBV6-1 and TRBJ1-5; D perhaps matches TRBD1 (5 bases). CDR3 length: 17 residues. V was cut by 4 bases and J by 2 bases, with 18 bases left in between. Germline CDR1 is MNHNS and CDR2 is SASEGT. The CDR3 region has the DNA TGTGCCAGCAGTGGTTTCAGGCAGCGAGGGGGCAATCAGCCCCAGCATTTT. Its protein product is CASSGFRQRGGNQPQHF.

This clonotype showed up many times. The chain joins TRBV11-1 to TRBJ2-2; D perhaps matches TRBD1 (6 bases). Trimming cost V 3 bases and J 3 bases, with 11 bases left between them. From germline, CDR1 is SGHAT and CDR2 FQDESV (reference sequence). The CDR3 is made up of 15 amino acids. The CDR3 spells CASSFGEGDTGELFF. The CDR3 DNA follows: TGTGCCAGCAGCTTTGGAGAGGGGGACACCGGGGAGCTGTTTTTT.

This clonotype has at least ten counts. This chain uses TRBV29-1 with TRBJ2-1; TRBD2 aligns across 7 bases. This CDR3 region has 15 residues. Germline CDR1 SQVTM, CDR2 ANQGSEA. V lost 1 base and J lost 7; bases outside the gene matches: 10. CDR3 protein: CSVEGLAPALNEQFF. The CDR3 region has the DNA TGCAGCGTTGAAGGACTAGCCCCCGCTTTGAATGAGCAGTTCTTC.

This clonotype was recorded many times. The rearrangement joins TRBV6-1 to TRBJ1-5; D gene uncertain. V lost 8 bases to trimming and J lost 2 bases, with 10 bases between them. The CDR3 is made up of 13 amino acids. Germline assignment: CDR1 MNHNS and CDR2 SASEGT. CDR3 sequence reads: CASHRWGNQPQHF. CDR3 nucleotide sequence: TGTGCCAGCCACCGCTGGGGCAATCAGCCCCAGCATTTT.

This clonotype was detected many times. The chain recombines TRBV28 with TRBJ2-3, with D hard to call. Germline CDR1 reads MDHEN; CDR2 reads SYDVKM. The germline V and J ends were trimmed by 1 base and 3 bases, with 5 bases remaining between them. CDR3 length equals 13 residues. The CDR3 DNA follows: TGTGCCAGCAGTTTATACTCGACAGATACGCAGTATTTT. Translating it yields CASSLYSTDTQYF.

The chain combines TRBV5-1 with TRBJ2-4, with D tentatively TRBD2 (5 bases). CDR1 and CDR2 (germline): SGHRS, YFSETQ. V was trimmed by 0 bases and J by 9 bases, leaving 10 bases between them. This CDR3 has 13 residues. The CDR3 bases are TGCGCCAGCAGCTTGGAAGGAAGCGGCATTCAGTACTTC. It codes for CASSLEGSGIQYF.

V gene TRBV24-1 combines with J gene TRBJ2-1; 15 bases line up with TRBD2. Trimming removed 2 bases from V and 0 bases from J; junction bases left unmatched: 10. CDR3 length equals 21 residues. Germline V gene lookup returns CDR1 KGHDR and CDR2 SFDVKD. The CDR3 is CATSDWPGLAGGPSSYNEQFF. In nucleotides, the CDR3 is TGTGCCACCAGTGATTGGCCGGGACTAGCGGGAGGACCTAGCTCCTACAATGAGCAGTTCTTC.

In its sample, this clonotype was seen many times. This chain uses TRBV12-3 or TRBV12-4 with TRBJ2-7; no clear D. The CDR3 is made up of 14 amino acids. V was clipped by 3 bases and J by 2 bases, with 11 bases between them. Here the CDR3 DNA reads TGTGCCAGCAGTTTTGGCAGACACCCCTACGAGCAGTACTTC. This translates into CASSFGRHPYEQYF.

This clonotype was observed many times. The chain's CDR3 is CASGTEVQETQYF. DNA of the CDR3: TGTGCCAGCGGGACCGAAGTCCAAGAGACCCAGTACTTC. This chain connects TRBV28 to TRBJ2-5; D could derive from TRBD1 or TRBD2 (5 bases each). Trimming took 8 bases from V and 1 from J, leaving 11 bases between them. Per germline, CDR1 MDHEN and CDR2 SYDVKM. This CDR3 has 13 residues.

This clonotype was detected ten times or more. The chain joins TRBV20-1 to TRBJ2-1; possibly TRBD1 or TRBD2 for D (5 bases each). The germline V gene encodes CDR1 DFQATT and CDR2 SNEGSKA (reference sequence). CDR3 length: 13 amino acids. V was pared by 0 bases and J by 10 bases, with 13 bases between. The CDR3 protein is CSARDPRGTEQFF. The CDR3 region has the DNA TGCAGTGCTAGAGATCCTCGAGGGACGGAGCAGTTCTTC.

This clonotype was counted at least ten times. The chain joins TRBV5-1 to TRBJ2-7; D call uncertain. The CDR3 is made up of 15 amino acids. V lost 1 base, J lost 3 bases, and 14 bases lay in between. Germline lookup yields CDR1 SGHRS and CDR2 YFSETQ. Here the CDR3 reads CASSLPGSGGYEQYF. CDR3 DNA sequence: TGCGCCAGCAGCTTGCCGGGCTCGGGCGGCTACGAGCAGTACTTC.

This clonotype was seen ten or more times. The chain carries TRBV24-1 and TRBJ2-1, with TRBD2 identical over 12 bases. Germline V gene lookup returns CDR1 KGHDR and CDR2 SFDVKD. The CDR3 spans 21 residues. The J segment lost 2 bases and the V segment lost 6 bases, leaving 19 bases of the junction unmatched. This CDR3 is CATSPAFGQATSGRTYNEQFF. CDR3 nucleotides: TGTGCCACCAGTCCGGCCTTCGGGCAAGCGACTAGCGGGAGAACCTACAATGAGCAGTTCTTC.

In DNA, the CDR3 is TGTGCCAGCAGTTTTTCATCCAGGGAATCAATTTCACCCCTCCACTTT. Its protein product is CASSFSSRESISPLHF. This chain connects TRBV12-3 or TRBV12-4 to TRBJ1-6; possibly TRBD1 for D (5 bases). V lost 3 bases and J lost 9, with 18 bases in between. CDR3 length: 16 amino acids.

This clonotype was observed many times. This chain's CDR3 is CASSKQGAYNEQFF. Written as DNA, the CDR3 is TGTGCCAGCAGCAAACAGGGGGCCTACAATGAGCAGTTCTTC. This sequence joins TRBV9 and TRBJ2-1; 8 positions match TRBD1. Germline CDR1 reads SGDLS; CDR2 reads YYNGEE. The V and J ends lost 4 bases and 2 bases, in that order; junction bases with no gene match: 2. CDR3 size: 14 residues.

A word on this clonotype: One base away lies a much larger clone, so this may be a sequencing read error. CDR3 coding DNA: TGCGCCAGCAGCTTGCGACTAGCGGGGATCTACAATGAGCAGTTCTTC. Its protein product is CASSLRLAGIYNEQFF. The chain carries TRBV5-1 and TRBJ2-1; 11 bases line up with TRBD2. Looked up from germline, CDR1 is SGHRS and CDR2 is YFSETQ. J gave up 3 bases and V 1 base, and 3 bases lay outside the gene matches. This CDR3 contains 16 residues.